Presented here are 8 T cell receptor beta chains from one specimen sequenced in a study of graft-versus-host responses after intestinal transplantation. Their recognized antigens are unknown. The repertoire was sequenced with immunoSEQ multiplex PCR; TCRdb's copy has only in-frame clones and lacks some. The sample has roughly 98,000 clones, over 80% seen once. The sequences come from unstimulated CD8+ T cells sorted from spleen or lymph node cells, collected before transplant. Source of these receptors: a human donor who was the organ donor for an intestinal transplant.

The rearrangement uses TRBV7-3 and TRBJ2-7; tentatively, D is TRBD1 (5 bases). The CDR3 consists of 13 residues. V was shortened by 3 bases and J by 5 bases, with 11 bases between the two germline ends. Germline V gene lookup returns CDR1 SGHTA and CDR2 FQGTGA. The chain's CDR3 is CASSFSGAHEQYF. The CDR3, as DNA: TGTGCCAGCAGCTTTAGTGGGGCTCACGAGCAGTACTTC.

The rearrangement joins TRBV13 to TRBJ2-7; D is uncertain. V shed 0 bases and J shed 0 bases, with 6 bases lying between them. The CDR3 sequence is 14 residues long. CDR1 and CDR2 from the germline V gene are PRHDT and FYEKMQ (reference sequence). CDR3 coding DNA: TGTGCCAGCAGCTTAGGATGGAGCTCCTACGAGCAGTACTTC. Its translation: CASSLGWSSYEQYF.

This chain links TRBV10-1 with TRBJ2-7, with 9 bases aligning to TRBD2. V was pared by 3 bases and J by 7 bases, with 19 bases of the junction left unmatched. The CDR3 spans 18 residues. Germline V lookup: CDR1 WNHNN, CDR2 SYGVQD (reference sequence). CDR3 sequence (DNA): TGCGCCAGCAGTGAAGGGGCTGGGGCGGGAGGGATTGCAAGGGAGCAGTACTTC. Encoded protein: CASSEGAGAGGIAREQYF.

This chain uses TRBV5-4 with TRBJ2-5, with D uncertain. V lost 4 bases and J lost 2, with 15 bases in between. The CDR3 totals 15 residues. The germline V gene has CDR1 SGHNT and CDR2 YYREEE (reference sequence). The CDR3 loop is CASSPASGPQETQYF. CDR3 DNA: TGTGCCAGCAGCCCGGCTTCAGGCCCACAAGAGACCCAGTACTTC.

The rearrangement uses TRBV13 and TRBJ2-1, with TRBD2 matching 9 bases. With 1 base clipped from V and 9 bases from J, the junction kept 7 bases outside the gene matches. The CDR3 spans 15 residues. Germline CDR1 is PRHDT and CDR2 is FYEKMQ (reference sequence). The CDR3 loop is CASSLVAGGIGEQFF. The DNA for the CDR3 is TGTGCCAGCAGCTTAGTGGCGGGAGGGATCGGTGAGCAGTTCTTC.

The chain joins TRBV7-8 to TRBJ1-5; D might be TRBD1 (5 bases). Germline CDR1 is SGHVS and CDR2 is FQNEAQ. This CDR3 comprises 14 residues. The V end was cut by 1 base, the J end by 5 bases, with 9 bases between. The CDR3: CASSLGPGHQPQHF. For the CDR3, the DNA is TGTGCCAGCAGCTTAGGCCCAGGGCATCAGCCCCAGCATTTT.

The chain combines TRBV7-9 with TRBJ1-1, with D uncertain. Trimming removed 6 bases at V and 11 bases at J, with 16 bases between. Germline CDR1 reads SEHNR; CDR2 reads FQNEAQ (reference sequence). The CDR3 is 12 amino acids. The CDR3 loop reads CASSAAGPGAFF. In DNA form, the CDR3 reads TGTGCCAGCAGTGCGGCCGGCCCCGGGGCTTTCTTT. The variable domain in full, completed from reference TRBV7-9 and TRBJ1-1, reads DTGVSQNPRHKITKRGQNVTFRCDPISEHNRLYWYRQTLGQGPEFLTYFQNEAQLEKSRLLSDRFSAERPKGSFSTLEIQRTEQGDSAMYLCASSAAGPGAFFGQGTRLTVV.

The genes are TRBV9 and TRBJ2-7; 7 bases are shared with TRBD1. With 0 bases clipped from V and 2 bases from J, the junction kept 2 bases outside the gene matches. Per germline, CDR1 SGDLS and CDR2 YYNGEE. The CDR3 is 14 residues long. DNA of the CDR3: TGTGCCAGCAGCGTAGGAGACAGGGCCTACGAGCAGTACTTC. Protein sequence: CASSVGDRAYEQYF.